A selection of T cell receptor beta chains follows, all from one sample in a study of blood T cell repertoires in COVID-19. TCRdb's copy holds only in-frame clones and misses some; the assay was immunoSEQ multiplex PCR. The sample lists fewer than 130,000 clones; roughly 79% were seen once. The specimen sequenced was peripheral blood. These receptors all stem from an elderly woman with active or convalescent COVID-19. Each CDR3 is given with its conserved first and last residue. The D gene is left open where the match is weak. Expanded clones are given a class, and other clones once, few, many or no size at all.

clone_size j_call d_call v_call cdr3_nt cdr3_aa
once TRBJ1-4 TRBD1 TRBV19 TGTGCCAGTAGACAGGACAGGGGCATAGGGGAAAAACTGTTTTTT CASRQDRGIGEKLFF
few TRBJ1-4 TRBD1 TRBV28 TGTGCCAGCAGTTATACAGGGGGGAATGAAAAACTGTTTTTT CASSYTGGNEKLFF
few TRBJ1-3 NA TRBV30 TGTGCCTGGACTCTTGAGTGGGGCTATGGAAACACCATATATTTT CAWTLEWGYGNTIYF
NA TRBJ2-3 NA TRBV7-2 TGTGCCAGCAGCCCTATGGCGACTGCATACACAGATACGCAGTATTTT CASSPMATAYTDTQYF
once TRBJ2-2 NA TRBV9 TGTGCCAGCAGCGTACAGGGGTACACCGGGGAGCTGTTTTTT CASSVQGYTGELFF
NA TRBJ1-6 NA TRBV12-2 TGTGCAAGTCGCTTTCCCCGGGACAGGGTTAATTCACCCCTCCACTTT CASRFPRDRVNSPLHF
NA TRBJ2-7 NA TRBV9 TGTGCCAGCAGCCTTAGATGCGAGCAGTACTTC CASSLRCEQYF
NA TRBJ2-6 TRBD1 TRBV9 TGTGCCAGCAGCGACGCCCCGGGACAGGGGCCCCCTGGGGCCAACGTCCTGACTTTC CASSDAPGQGPPGANVLTF
NA TRBJ1-2 TRBD1 TRBV2 TGTGCCAGCAGTGAAAACAGGGGTTATGGCTACACCTTC CASSENRGYGYTF
NA TRBJ2-7 TRBD2 TRBV10-3 TGTGCCATCAGTCCCCGACTAGCGGGAGACAGGGACGAGCAGTACTTC CAISPRLAGDRDEQYF
once TRBJ2-5 TRBD1 TRBV9 TGTGCCAGCAGCGCGACAGGGGGTATCGAGACCCAGTACTTC CASSATGGIETQYF
NA TRBJ2-5 TRBD2 TRBV5-6 TGTGCCAGCAGCTTGGCGGGGTGGGGACTAGCTGGAGAGACCCAGTACTTC CASSLAGWGLAGETQYF
NA TRBJ2-3 TRBD2 TRBV18 TGTGCCAGCTCATACCGACTAGCGGGGAGCACAGATACGCAGTATTTT CASSYRLAGSTDTQYF
NA TRBJ1-3 NA TRBV5-1 TGCGCCAGCAGCTTGGAGGCAGGGGCGGTTTCTGGAAACACCATATATTTT CASSLEAGAVSGNTIYF
NA TRBJ2-4 NA TRBV13 TGTGCCAGCAGCCCAGGATCGAGCGGCAAAAACATTCAGTACTTC CASSPGSSGKNIQYF
NA TRBJ2-2 NA TRBV9 TGTGCCAGCAGCGTAACCGGGGGTACGGACACCGGGGAGCTGTTTTTT CASSVTGGTDTGELFF
NA TRBJ2-1 NA TRBV9 TGTGCCAGCAGCGTAGCGGGAGCCTCCTACAATGAGCAGTTCTTC CASSVAGASYNEQFF
NA TRBJ2-5 TRBD2 TRBV11-2 TGTGCCAGCAGCTTCGCCGGGACTAGCGGGCTGGTGGCCCAGTACTTC CASSFAGTSGLVAQYF
NA TRBJ2-3 TRBD2 TRBV5-1 TGCGCCAGCAGCTTGGGACTAGCGATGAGCACAGATACGCAGTATTTT CASSLGLAMSTDTQYF
NA TRBJ2-3 NA TRBV15 TGTGCCACCAGCAGAGTGGGGGGTACGCAGTATTTT CATSRVGGTQYF
many TRBJ2-7 NA TRBV30 TGTGCCTGGAGGCAGGGTCTTGAAGAGCAGTACTTC CAWRQGLEEQYF
NA TRBJ2-7 TRBD1 TRBV5-1 TGCGCCAGCAGCTTGACGCACGGGACAGGGTCCTACGAGCAGTACTTC CASSLTHGTGSYEQYF
few TRBJ2-1 NA TRBV5-1 TGCGCCAGCGGAGAGCTACCATTATGGATCCTAGAAAACAATGAGCAGTTCTTC CASGELPLWILENNEQFF
many TRBJ1-5 TRBD1 TRBV4-3 TGCGCCAGCAGCCAAGATGAACAGGGGGCCCAGCCCCAGCATTTT CASSQDEQGAQPQHF
NA TRBJ2-5 TRBD1 TRBV6-6 TGTGCCAGCAGTTACCAGGCAGGGGGCGGGAAGACCCAGTACTTC CASSYQAGGGKTQYF
NA TRBJ2-7 TRBD1 TRBV18 TGTGCCAGCTCACCATCGTTGGACAGGGCCTCCTACGAGCAGTACTTC CASSPSLDRASYEQYF
NA TRBJ1-1 NA TRBV19 TGTGCCAGTAGAGGGGGGAACACTGAAGCTTTCTTT CASRGGNTEAFF
NA TRBJ1-4 NA TRBV11-3 TGTGCCAGCAGCTTCGTTACCCCTCTGGGACTTTGCGATGAAAAACTGTTTTTT CASSFVTPLGLCDEKLFF
NA TRBJ2-3 TRBD2 TRBV5-1 TGCGCCAGCAGCTCACTAGCGGGAGGGACGGATACGCAGTATTTT CASSSLAGGTDTQYF
NA TRBJ2-1 NA TRBV5-1 TGCGCCAGCAGCTTGGTCGAGAACTCCTACAATGAGCAGTTCTTC CASSLVENSYNEQFF
NA TRBJ2-3 TRBD2 TRBV27 TGTGCCAGCAGCACTAGCGGTAGCACAGATACGCAGTATTTT CASSTSGSTDTQYF
NA TRBJ2-3 NA TRBV21-1 TGTGCCAGCAGAGCCGGGACTAGCGGGACATCAGATACGCAGTATTTT CASRAGTSGTSDTQYF
NA TRBJ1-2 TRBD1 TRBV5-4 TGTGCCAGTTCGGACAGGGTTAACTATGGCTACACCTTC CASSDRVNYGYTF
NA TRBJ1-5 NA TRBV27 TGTGCCAGCAGTTTAGGGGGGTTGGCAACTCAGCCCCAGCATTTT CASSLGGLATQPQHF
NA TRBJ2-4 TRBD2 TRBV7-9 TGTGCCAGCAGCTTCGGACTAGCGGGAGGGAATATGGCCAAAAACATTCAGTACTTC CASSFGLAGGNMAKNIQYF
NA TRBJ1-4 NA TRBV4-1 TGCGCCAGCAGCCAAGGGCTCAGGGGATTACATGAAAAACTGTTTTTT CASSQGLRGLHEKLFF
few TRBJ1-3 NA TRBV7-8 TGTGCCAGCAGCTTATCTCCAGGTCCCTCTGGAAACACCATATATTTT CASSLSPGPSGNTIYF
NA TRBJ2-2 TRBD2 TRBV4-3 TGCGCCAGCAGCCAAGATCGGGGCGTCTCTAGCGGGAGCCCCGGGGAGCTGTTTTTT CASSQDRGVSSGSPGELFF
NA TRBJ2-7 TRBD2 TRBV3-1/TRBV3-2 TGTGCCAGCAGCCGCAGGCCGCCGGTGACTAGCGACTACGAGCAGTACTTC CASSRRPPVTSDYEQYF